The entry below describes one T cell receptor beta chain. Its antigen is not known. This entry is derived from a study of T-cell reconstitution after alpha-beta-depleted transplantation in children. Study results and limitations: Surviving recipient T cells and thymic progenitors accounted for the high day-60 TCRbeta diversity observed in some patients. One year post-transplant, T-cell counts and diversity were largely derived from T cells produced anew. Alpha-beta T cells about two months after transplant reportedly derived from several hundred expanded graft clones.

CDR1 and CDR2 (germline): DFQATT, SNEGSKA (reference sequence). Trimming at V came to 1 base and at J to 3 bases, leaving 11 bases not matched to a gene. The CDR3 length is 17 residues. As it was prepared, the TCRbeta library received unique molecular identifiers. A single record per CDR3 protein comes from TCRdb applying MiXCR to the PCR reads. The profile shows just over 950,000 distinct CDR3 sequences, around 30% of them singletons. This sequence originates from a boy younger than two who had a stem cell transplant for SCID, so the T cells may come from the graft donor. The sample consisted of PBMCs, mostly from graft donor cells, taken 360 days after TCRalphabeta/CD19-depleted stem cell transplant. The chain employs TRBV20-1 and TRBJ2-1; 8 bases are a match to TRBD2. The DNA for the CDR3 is TGCAGTGCTAGAGTTTTGACGGGGGGGCCCCACTACAATGAGCAGTTCTTC. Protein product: CSARVLTGGPHYNEQFF.